This section outlines one T cell receptor beta chain sequence together with its context. Its matching antigen is unknown. The ends lost 1 base at V and 6 bases at J; junction bases unmatched: 4. The CDR3 spans 15 residues. CDR1 and CDR2 from the germline V gene are SGHTA and FQGNSA. These data belong to a study of neurological immune-mediated disorders. Findings and limits, study-wide: The greatest TCR clonal expansion occurred in HTLV-1-associated myelopathy and the least in multiple sclerosis, which fell below healthy controls.

TCRdb reprocessed the 5' RACE reads with MiXCR, giving one entry per CDR3 protein. Seen here are tens of thousands of distinct CDR3 sequences, about an eighth observed once, and the top ten hold around 13%. This rearrangement joins TRBV7-2 to TRBJ2-7, with TRBD2 matching 12 bases. The clonotype was recovered from a woman aged 55-70 years with HTLV-1-associated myelopathy (HAM/TSP). The material sequenced was PBMCs. The CDR3 region has the DNA TGTGCCAGCAGCTTAGATCTAGCGGGAGGGCTCGAGCAGTACTTC. Protein product: CASSLDLAGGLEQYF.